Below are 14 T cell receptor beta chains sequenced from a single sample in a study of CD8 T cells in Susac syndrome. The RNA, roughly 0.45 to 1 ug, was put through reverse transcription using random hexamers. TCRdb used MiXCR to reprocess the immunoSEQ multiplex PCR reads, holding one entry per CDR3 protein. The sample contains roughly 330,000 distinct CDR3 sequences, 90% to 95% of which appear only once. Sequencing was done on a sample of CD4+ T cells from PBMCs. All receptors derive from a human donor with multiple sclerosis.

This sequence joins TRBV3-1 and TRBJ1-2; tentative D call: TRBD1 (5 bases). Germline values: CDR1 LGHDT, CDR2 YNNKEL (reference sequence). This CDR3 is 14 amino acids long. Deletions cut 3 bases from V and 7 bases from J, with 15 bases between. CDR3 nucleotide sequence: TGTGCCAGCAGCCAGCGTAGCCGGGACGTTGGCTACACCTTC. Protein product: CASSQRSRDVGYTF.

The chain joins TRBV7-2 to TRBJ2-3; TRBD2 matches 11 bases. Germline V gene data show CDR1 as SGHTA and CDR2 as FQGNSA. The CDR3 has 16 residues. V trimming: 5 bases; J trimming: 1 base; junction bases outside the gene matches: 5. This CDR3 is CASSPQGLAGTDTQYF. The CDR3 bases are TGTGCCAGCAGCCCCCAGGGACTAGCGGGCACAGATACGCAGTATTTT.

The chain couples TRBV7-3 to TRBJ2-2, with 10 positions matching TRBD1. The V gene end was trimmed by 2 bases and the J gene end by 7 bases; junction bases not matched to a gene: 4. Germline values: CDR1 SGHTA, CDR2 FQGTGA. The CDR3 consists of 15 residues. The chain's CDR3 is CASSLGDRGIGELFF. In nucleotides, the CDR3 is TGTGCCAGCAGCTTAGGGGACAGGGGTATCGGGGAGCTGTTTTTT.

Here the CDR3 reads CATSRRSRTPGTDTQYF. DNA for the CDR3: TGTGCCACCAGCAGAAGATCCCGAACCCCTGGCACAGATACGCAGTATTTT. This sequence joins TRBV15 and TRBJ2-3; no definite D call. Germline-derived CDR1 and CDR2 are LNHNV and YYDKDF (reference sequence). V gave up 2 bases and J gave up 1 base, with 16 bases separating them. The length of the CDR3 is 17 residues.

V gene TRBV7-3 combines with J gene TRBJ2-2; D is uncertain. The ends were cut back, 5 bases at V and 0 bases at J, with 7 bases in the middle. This CDR3 has 14 residues. In germline, CDR1 is SGHTA, CDR2 FQGTGA. CDR3 loop: CASSPNANTGELFF. DNA for the CDR3: TGTGCCAGCAGCCCTAACGCGAACACCGGGGAGCTGTTTTTT.

The V call is TRBV9, the J call TRBJ2-5; D possibly matches TRBD1 or TRBD2 (6 bases each). This CDR3 comprises 17 residues. Germline CDR1 and CDR2: SGDLS and YYNGEE. Trimming stripped 4 bases from V and 2 bases from J, with 21 bases between. The CDR3 bases are TGTGCCAGCAGCCCGAGGGGGGTTCACCGGGATCAAGAGACCCAGTACTTC. This codes for CASSPRGVHRDQETQYF.

This clonotype is a singleton in its sample. The genes are TRBV6-5 and TRBJ2-7; 7 nucleotides line up with TRBD1. Unmatched junction bases numbered 13, after V lost 7 bases and J lost 7 bases. The CDR3 consists of 14 residues. CDR1 MNHEY and CDR2 SVGAGI come from the germline V gene. For the CDR3, the DNA is TGTGCCAGCAAAAGCGACAGGGTAGCTCAGGAGCAGTACTTC. This gives the protein CASKSDRVAQEQYF.

The V gene is TRBV4-1, the J gene TRBJ2-1; 7 positions agree with TRBD1. Trimming cost V 1 base and J 4 bases; bases outside gene matches: 13. Germline V CDR1 and CDR2: MGHRA, YSYEKL. There are 18 residues in the CDR3. For the CDR3, the DNA is TGCGCCAGCAGCCAAGGAGAACGGGTCGACAGGGTTTACAATGAGCAGTTCTTC. Translated: CASSQGERVDRVYNEQFF.

This chain's CDR3 is CASSAWADSEKLFF. CDR3 coding DNA: TGTGCCAGCAGCGCCTGGGCAGACTCGGAAAAACTGTTTTTT. The chain is built from TRBV9 and TRBJ1-4; D not resolved. The CDR3 is 14 residues long. Trimming stripped 3 bases from V and 8 bases from J, with 14 bases between. In germline, CDR1 is SGDLS, CDR2 YYNGEE.

The gene calls are TRBV28 and TRBJ2-1; 8 nucleotides line up with TRBD2. This CDR3 is 9 amino acids long. Germline CDR1 is MDHEN and CDR2 is SYDVKM. The DNA for the CDR3 is TGTCTAGCGGGCAATGAGCAGTTCTTC. Translated: CLAGNEQFF.

The genes are TRBV7-2 and TRBJ1-2, with TRBD1 matching over 12 bases. Germline V gives CDR1 SGHTA, CDR2 FQGNSA. CDR3 length equals 15 residues. Losses at the gene ends were 5 bases for V and 6 bases for J; bases not matched to a gene: 7. In DNA form, the CDR3 reads TGTGCCAGCAGCCGCGGGACAGGGGGCGGACATGGCTACACCTTC. Translating it yields CASSRGTGGGHGYTF.

The chain combines TRBV11-2 with TRBJ1-1, with 9 bases identical to TRBD1. Germline V gene data show CDR1 as SGHAT and CDR2 as FQNNGV. The CDR3 is 17 amino acids. Germline trimming cut 5 bases from V and 5 bases from J; bases unmatched to any gene: 15. CDR3 sequence (DNA): TGTGCCAGCAGCCGCTGGGGACAGGGCAAGGGGAGTACTGAAGCTTTCTTT. Amino acids: CASSRWGQGKGSTEAFF.

The chain uses TRBV3-1 and TRBJ1-1; maybe TRBD1 (5 bases). Germline assignment: CDR1 LGHDT and CDR2 YNNKEL (reference sequence). Trimming took off 4 bases at V and 0 bases at J, with 15 bases between the two ends. This CDR3 is built from 16 residues. The CDR3 nucleotides are TGTGCCAGCAGCCGGAACGGGGCCGTAATGAACACTGAAGCTTTCTTT. Protein: CASSRNGAVMNTEAFF.

This rearrangement joins TRBV13 to TRBJ2-1; 8 nucleotides match TRBD2. V lost 2 bases and J lost 6; bases outside the gene matches: 6. The germline gives CDR1 PRHDT, CDR2 FYEKMQ (reference sequence). The CDR3 covers 15 residues. CDR3: CASSLFQRGRNEQFF. The CDR3, as DNA: TGTGCCAGCAGCTTATTCCAGCGGGGGCGCAATGAGCAGTTCTTC.